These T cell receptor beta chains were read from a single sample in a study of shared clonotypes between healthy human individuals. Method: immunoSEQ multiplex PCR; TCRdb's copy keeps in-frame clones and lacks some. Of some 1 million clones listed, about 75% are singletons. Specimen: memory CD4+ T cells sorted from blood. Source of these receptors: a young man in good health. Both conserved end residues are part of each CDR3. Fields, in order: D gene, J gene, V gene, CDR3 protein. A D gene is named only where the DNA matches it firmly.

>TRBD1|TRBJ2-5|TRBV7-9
CASSFGQGQETQYF
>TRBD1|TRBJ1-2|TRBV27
CASSGTGGRYGYTF
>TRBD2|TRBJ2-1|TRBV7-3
CASSLSGGALNEQFF
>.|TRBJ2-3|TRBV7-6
CATPPNPDTQYF
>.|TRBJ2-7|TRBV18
CASSLGAAYEQYF
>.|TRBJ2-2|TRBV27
CASSLGGRRTGELFF
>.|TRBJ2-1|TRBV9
CASSEGGSSYNEQFF
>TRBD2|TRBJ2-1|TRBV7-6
CASSSSSGSSYNEQFF
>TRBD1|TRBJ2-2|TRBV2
CASVGTVNTGELFF
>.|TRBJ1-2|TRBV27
CASSFAATPTGGYTF
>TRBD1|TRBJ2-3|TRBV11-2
CASSYGQGTDTQYF
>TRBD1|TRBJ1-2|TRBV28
CASSPGGNYGYTF
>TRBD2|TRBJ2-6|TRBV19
CASSFTSGRAFSGANVLTF
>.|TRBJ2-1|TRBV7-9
CASSITAFYNEQFF
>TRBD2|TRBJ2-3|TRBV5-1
CASSLTSGTGTDTQYF
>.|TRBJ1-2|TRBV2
CASSGVDSYGYTF
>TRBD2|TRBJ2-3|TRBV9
CASSVDSGGNTDTQYF
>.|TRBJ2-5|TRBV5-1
CASSLAVAMETQYF
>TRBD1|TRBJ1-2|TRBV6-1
CASSEEGDSFYGYTF
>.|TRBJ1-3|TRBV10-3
CAIRGTISGNTIYF
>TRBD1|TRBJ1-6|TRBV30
CAWSVQGSSRPNSPLHF
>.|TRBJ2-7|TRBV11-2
CASSLLAWSPYEQYF
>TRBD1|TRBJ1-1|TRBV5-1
CASSLRGVSEAFF
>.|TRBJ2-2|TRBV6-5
CASAQKTGELFF
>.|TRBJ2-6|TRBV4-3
CASSQAGTGANVLTF
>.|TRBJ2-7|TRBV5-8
CASNSRPHEQYF
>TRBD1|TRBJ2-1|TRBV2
CASMDRGPYNEQFF
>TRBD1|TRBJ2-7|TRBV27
CASRPDRGLPSYEQYF
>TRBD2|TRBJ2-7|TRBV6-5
CASSTTSQSSYEQYF
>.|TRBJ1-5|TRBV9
CASSVDSDSNQPQHF
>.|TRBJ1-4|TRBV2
CASSADRVNEKLFF
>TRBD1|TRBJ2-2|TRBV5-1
CASNSGQGGDTGELFF
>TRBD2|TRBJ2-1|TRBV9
CASSVEGLAGRASYNEQFF
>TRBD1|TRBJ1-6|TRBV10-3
CAISLDREVSPLHF
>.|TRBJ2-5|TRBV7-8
CASSREAGTAQETQYF
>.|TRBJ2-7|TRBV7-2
CASSLGRGAAYEQYF
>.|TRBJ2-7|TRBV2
CASREGYEQYF
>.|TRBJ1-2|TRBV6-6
CASSYSYGYTF
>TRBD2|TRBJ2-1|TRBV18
CASSPPIAGGYNEQFF
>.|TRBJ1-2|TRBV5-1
CASSLGGSTGYGYTF
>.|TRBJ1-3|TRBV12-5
CASGLVLGDASGNTIYF
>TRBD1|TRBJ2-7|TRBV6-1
CASSEALKGQGIYEQYF
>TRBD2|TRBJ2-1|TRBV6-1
CASSEELAGIYEQFF
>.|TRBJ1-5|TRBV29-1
CSVGGDQPQHF
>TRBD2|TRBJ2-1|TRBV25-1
CASSPRTSVPRGYEQFF
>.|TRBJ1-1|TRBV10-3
CAISESGGANTEAFF
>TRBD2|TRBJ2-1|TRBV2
CASRGGNTGTSGRDEQFF
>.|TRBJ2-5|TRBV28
CASTPRTAEQYF
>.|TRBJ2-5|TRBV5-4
CASSLGVGRETQYF
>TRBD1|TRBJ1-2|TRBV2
CANILQGNYGYTF
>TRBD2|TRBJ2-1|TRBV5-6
CASSLGTRSSNEQFF
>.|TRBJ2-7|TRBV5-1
CASSLGSQGMYEQYF
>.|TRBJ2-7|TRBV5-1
CASSLANTYEQYF
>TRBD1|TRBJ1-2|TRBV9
CASSATPTGSSGYTF
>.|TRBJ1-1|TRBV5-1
CASCYGGGNTEAFF
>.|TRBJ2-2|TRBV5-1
CASSSLGGAQNTGELFF
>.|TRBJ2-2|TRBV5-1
CASTVAPTNTGELFF